The entry below describes one T cell receptor (beta chain). Its antigen is still unknown. This entry is derived from a study of beta chain features in type 1 diabetes. Sorted CD4+ subsets: naive, central memory, regulatory, stem cell-like memory (CD45RO/CCR7/CD25/CD127/CD95/CD27 panel). Germline V lookup: CDR1 SGHRS, CDR2 YFSETQ. This CDR3 has 14 amino acids. Trimming cost V 2 bases and J 3 bases, with 11 bases left between them. Reverse transcription of all isolated RNA meant that expressed TCRB transcripts were sequenced. Assay: immunoSEQ multiplex PCR; the TCRdb copy retains only in-frame clones and omits some. Counted here are 150,000 to 170,000 clones, 8.1% occurring once; the ten biggest clones make up about 0.6%. Study-level findings and limits: HLA effects on TCRB rearrangement stayed unresolved here. Shortening that was moderate but significant affected the TCRB CDR3s of Type 1 diabetes patients in all four CD4+ subsets.

The TCR sequence derives from a man between 18 and 29 years old in good health. V usage is TRBV5-1 and J usage is TRBJ1-1, with TRBD1 as a possible D gene (5 bases). The sequenced material came from central memory CD4+ T cells from blood. CDR3 bases: TGCGCCAGCAGCTTAGTTTCGGGGGACACTGAAGCTTTCTTT. Its protein is CASSLVSGDTEAFF.